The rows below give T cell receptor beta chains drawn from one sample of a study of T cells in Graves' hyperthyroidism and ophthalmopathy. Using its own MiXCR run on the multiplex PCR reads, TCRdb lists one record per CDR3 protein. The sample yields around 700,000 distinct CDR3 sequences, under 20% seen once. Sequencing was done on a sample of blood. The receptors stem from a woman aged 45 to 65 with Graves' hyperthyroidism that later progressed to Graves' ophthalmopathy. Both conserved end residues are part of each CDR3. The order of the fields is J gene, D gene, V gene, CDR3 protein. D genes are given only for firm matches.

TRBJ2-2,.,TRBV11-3,CASSLDPGPGELFF
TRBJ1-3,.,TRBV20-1,CSARVQPGNTIYF
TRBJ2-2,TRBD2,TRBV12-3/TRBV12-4,CASRTGLAANTGELFF
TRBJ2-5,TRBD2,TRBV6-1,CASTASGAQETQYF
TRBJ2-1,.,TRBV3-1,CASSPDWSSYNEQFF
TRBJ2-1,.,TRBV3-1,CASSQGRLVSEQFF
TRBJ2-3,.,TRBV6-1,CASRQLRDGDTQYF
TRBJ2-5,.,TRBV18,CASSPTGRETQYF
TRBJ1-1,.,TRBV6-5,CASSYGTDYEAFF
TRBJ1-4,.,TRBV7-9,CASSRGSDPNEKLFF
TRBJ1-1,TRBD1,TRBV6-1,CASRGDRANTEAFF
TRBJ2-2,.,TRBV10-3,CAARAALTTGELFF
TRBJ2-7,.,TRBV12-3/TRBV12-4,CASSLSTGRFFYEQYF
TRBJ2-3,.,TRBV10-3,CAISSTDTQYF
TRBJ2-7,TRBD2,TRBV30,CACWGGYEQYF
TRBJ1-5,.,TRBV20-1,CSASWSQAMVYQPQHF
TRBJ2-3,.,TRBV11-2,CASSPGHGTPDTQYF
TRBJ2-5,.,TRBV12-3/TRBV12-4,CASTPAHKEAQYF
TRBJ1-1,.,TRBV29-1,CSVRIQGKAEAFF
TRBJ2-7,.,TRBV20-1,CSAREHLSYEQYF
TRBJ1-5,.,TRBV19,CASRPGDNNQPQHF
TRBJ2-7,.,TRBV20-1,CSADPPMVLARKYLSYEQYF
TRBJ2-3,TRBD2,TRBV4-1,CASSQVAAGAVTDTQYF
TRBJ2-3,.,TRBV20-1,CSARGRAAADTQYF
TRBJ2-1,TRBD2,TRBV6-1,CASRGLAGGPTSSYNEQFF
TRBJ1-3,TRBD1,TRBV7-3,CASSSHQQTGNSGNTIYF
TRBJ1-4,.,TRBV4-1,CASSQDRQDLGKLFF
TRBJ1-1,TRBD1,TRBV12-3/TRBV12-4,CASSRFGTGLGTEAFF
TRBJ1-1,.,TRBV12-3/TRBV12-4,CASSLFQREMNTEAFF
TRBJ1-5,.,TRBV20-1,CSASIWGLQPQHF
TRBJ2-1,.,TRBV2,CASSEVEQFF
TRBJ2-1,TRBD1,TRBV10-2,CASSEGQGVYNEQFF
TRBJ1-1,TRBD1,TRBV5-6,CASSFRDRLEAFF
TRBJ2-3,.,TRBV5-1,CASSFAGPGDAQYF
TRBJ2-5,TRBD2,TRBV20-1,CSASPPGLAGGLETQYF
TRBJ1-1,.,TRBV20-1,CSASRGGETEAFF
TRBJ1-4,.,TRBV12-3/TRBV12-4,CASSPEWEKLFF
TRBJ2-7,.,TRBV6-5,CASSYSTSGSSYEQYF
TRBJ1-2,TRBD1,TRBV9,CASSVVDRDVYGYTF
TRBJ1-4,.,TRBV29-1,CSVEDTFLFGNEKLFF
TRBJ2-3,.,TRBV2,CASIQGGGTDTQYF
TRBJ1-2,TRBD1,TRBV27,CASSGSGGANGYTF
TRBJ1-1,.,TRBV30,CAWSVRRGKTEAFF
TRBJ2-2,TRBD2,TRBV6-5,CASSYLAGVAGELFF
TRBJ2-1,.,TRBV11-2,CASSLDAFEQFF
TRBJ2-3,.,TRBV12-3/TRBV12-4,CASSLGVAAGSDTQYF
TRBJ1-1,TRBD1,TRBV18,CASSLGTGVSTEAFF
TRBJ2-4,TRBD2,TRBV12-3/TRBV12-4,CASRTSGAAKNIQYF